The 20 T cell receptor beta chains in this list originate from one sample, sequenced in a study of blood T cell repertoires in COVID-19. Here immunoSEQ multiplex PCR was the method, and the copy in TCRdb shows in-frame clones only, minus some. The sample gives approximately 200,000 clones, about 88% of which show up once; 1.5% to 2% is in the top ten. Sequencing was carried out using peripheral blood. Every receptor here comes from a man between 40 and 49 years old with active or convalescent COVID-19.

The rearrangement joins TRBV2 to TRBJ2-1; 7 bases align to TRBD1. This CDR3 comprises 14 residues. CDR1 SNHLY and CDR2 FYNNEI come from the germline V gene. Trimming took 6 bases from V and 7 from J; bases not matched to a gene: 9. CDR3 sequence: CASSKEGAGNEQFF. The CDR3 DNA is TGTGCCAGCAGCAAAGAGGGGGCAGGGAATGAGCAGTTCTTC.

This sequence joins TRBV27 and TRBJ2-3; D may be TRBD1 (6 bases). With 5 bases removed from V and 2 bases from J, the gap between germline ends came to 20 bases. The CDR3 has 17 amino acids. CDR1 and CDR2 from the germline V gene are MNHEY and SMNVEV (reference sequence). CDR3 sequence (DNA): TGTGCCAGCAGTCCCCGGACAGCGAGAACCTTCACAGATACGCAGTATTTT. Its translation is CASSPRTARTFTDTQYF.

The chain carries TRBV5-1 and TRBJ2-2; D might be TRBD1 (6 bases). Germline-derived CDR1 and CDR2 are SGHRS and YFSETQ. The CDR3 runs 15 residues. Between the trimmed V and J ends, which lost 0 bases and 1 base, there was a span of 7 bases. CDR3 in amino acids: CASSLGTVNTGELFF. CDR3 nucleotide sequence: TGCGCCAGCAGCTTGGGGACAGTGAACACCGGGGAGCTGTTTTTT.

The V gene is TRBV28, the J gene TRBJ2-7, with 9 bases matching TRBD1. V lost 4 bases to trimming and J lost 6 bases; unmatched junction nucleotides: 4. Germline CDR1 is MDHEN and CDR2 is SYDVKM. The CDR3 loop spans 13 amino acids. CDR3 residues: CASSSGQGREQYF. In DNA, the CDR3 is TGTGCCAGCAGTTCGGGACAGGGACGCGAGCAGTACTTC.

The rearrangement joins TRBV24-1 to TRBJ2-2; 7 bases fit TRBD2. The CDR3 extends over 17 amino acids. The V gene end was trimmed by 0 bases and the J gene end by 7 bases; junction bases not matched to a gene: 10. The V gene's germline CDR1 is KGHDR and CDR2 SFDVKD. CDR3 residues: CATSDLSLDGGYGELFF. Here the CDR3 DNA reads TGTGCCACCAGTGATTTGAGTCTGGACGGGGGGTACGGGGAGCTGTTTTTT.

CDR3 DNA sequence: TGTGCCAGCAGAGGGACAGGGGGTTCCTCTGGAAACACCATATATTTT. Amino acids: CASRGTGGSSGNTIYF. This chain uses TRBV5-4 with TRBJ1-3; 11 bases map to TRBD1. V was pared by 5 bases and J by 0 bases, with 4 bases of the junction left unmatched. The germline V gene encodes CDR1 SGHNT and CDR2 YYREEE (reference sequence). CDR3 length equals 16 residues. The variable domain in full, completed from reference TRBV5-4 and TRBJ1-3, reads ETGVTQSPTHLIKTRGQQVTLRCSSQSGHNTVSWYQQALGQGPQFIFQYYREEENGRGNFPPRFSGLQFPNYSSELNVNALELDDSALYLCASRGTGGSSGNTIYFGEGSWLTVV.

This clone has more than one count but fewer than ten. The chain links TRBV5-1 to TRBJ1-2, with D maybe TRBD1 (6 bases). Germline V gene sequence: CDR1 SGHRS, CDR2 YFSETQ. This CDR3 is 14 amino acids long. Deletions cut 5 bases from V and 9 bases from J, with 20 bases between. CDR3 coding DNA: TGCGCCAGCAGTTCTAGCAGGGGACCGAACAGCTACACCTTC. Translation: CASSSSRGPNSYTF.

This chain uses TRBV7-8 with TRBJ1-2, with D possibly matching TRBD1 (6 bases). Germline CDR1 and CDR2: SGHVS and FQNEAQ. Trimming removed 3 bases at V and 7 bases at J, with 12 bases between. The CDR3 length is 13 residues. CDR3 amino acids: CASSFGDIPGYTF. CDR3 coding DNA: TGTGCCAGCAGCTTTGGGGACATACCTGGCTACACCTTC.

This clone is a singleton in its sample. The chain uses TRBV29-1 and TRBJ1-2; 7 bases align to TRBD1. The CDR3 consists of 13 residues. Per germline, CDR1 SQVTM and CDR2 ANQGSEA. Trimming cost V 4 bases and J 3 bases; bases outside gene matches: 5. DNA for the CDR3: TGCAGCGTTGGACAGGGAAAGGACTATGGCTACACCTTC. Protein: CSVGQGKDYGYTF.

The chain couples TRBV5-1 to TRBJ2-1, with TRBD1 identical over 7 bases. Germline values: CDR1 SGHRS, CDR2 YFSETQ. Trimming removed 2 bases from V and 4 bases from J; junction bases left unmatched: 9. The CDR3 totals 16 residues. CDR3 bases: TGCGCCAGCAGCTTCACAGGGGTTAGTGGGTACAATGAGCAGTTCTTC. Amino acids: CASSFTGVSGYNEQFF.

This sequence joins TRBV28 and TRBJ1-1; maybe TRBD1 (5 bases). This CDR3 comprises 14 residues. Per germline, CDR1 MDHEN and CDR2 SYDVKM. V was pared by 4 bases and J by 1 base, with 10 bases between. The DNA for the CDR3 is TGTGCCAGCAGTTCCGGGGGGGAGAACACTGAAGCTTTCTTT. This sequence encodes CASSSGGENTEAFF.

To note about this clone: Other DNA variants within this sample encode the same CDR3. The chain links TRBV6-5 to TRBJ2-7, with D tentatively TRBD2 (6 bases). Trimming stripped 7 bases from V and 7 bases from J, with 20 bases between. The CDR3 runs to 14 residues. CDR1 is MNHEY, CDR2 SVGAGI, per germline. The CDR3 nucleotides read TGTGCCAGCACCTTAAGGGACGGACTATATGAGCAGTACTTC. This gives the protein CASTLRDGLYEQYF.

This sequence joins TRBV18 and TRBJ2-5, with D maybe TRBD1 (6 bases). Trimming left V 3 bases short and J 1 base short, with 9 bases between. Germline lookup yields CDR1 KGHSH and CDR2 LQKENI. This CDR3 spans 14 amino acids. CDR3 protein: CASSPGAVQETQYF. CDR3 sequence (DNA): TGTGCCAGCTCACCGGGGGCCGTCCAAGAGACCCAGTACTTC.

Here the CDR3 reads CASSFTGHNQPQHF. In DNA form, the CDR3 reads TGTGCCAGCAGCTTTACAGGCCACAATCAGCCCCAGCATTTT. This chain connects TRBV5-8 to TRBJ1-5, with D perhaps matching TRBD1 (5 bases). This CDR3 comprises 14 residues. Germline values: CDR1 SGHTS, CDR2 YDEGEE. The V end lost 2 bases, the J end lost 3 bases, and 9 bases lay between the germline ends.

The chain is built from TRBV7-8 and TRBJ1-2; 7 positions match TRBD1. The CDR3 totals 13 residues. The V and J ends lost 6 bases and 4 bases, in that order; junction bases with no gene match: 5. The germline CDR1 and CDR2 sequences are SGHVS and FQNEAQ. DNA of the CDR3: TGTGCCAGCAGTTCCCGACAGGGCTATGGCTACACCTTC. Translating it yields CASSSRQGYGYTF.

The chain couples TRBV4-1 to TRBJ2-2; 12 bases map to TRBD2. This CDR3 contains 14 residues. The ends lost 4 bases at V and 6 bases at J; junction bases unmatched: 0. The V gene's germline CDR1 is MGHRA and CDR2 YSYEKL. CDR3 sequence: CASSPSGGAGELFF. CDR3 DNA: TGCGCCAGCAGCCCTAGCGGGGGGGCCGGGGAGCTGTTTTTT.

This chain connects TRBV7-2 to TRBJ2-4; 8 nucleotides match TRBD1. The germline gives CDR1 SGHTA, CDR2 FQGNSA. The V gene end was trimmed by 5 bases and the J gene end by 7 bases; junction bases not matched to a gene: 4. The CDR3 spans 13 residues. CDR3 nucleotide sequence: TGTGCCAGCAGCAGAAGGACAGGGAACATTCAGTACTTC. Its translation is CASSRRTGNIQYF.

This clone came up a few times. This chain joins TRBV6-5 and TRBJ2-1, with a possible D match to TRBD2 (5 bases). Germline V gives CDR1 MNHEY, CDR2 SVGAGI. V lost 4 bases and J 10 bases, leaving 17 bases between the germline ends. This CDR3 has 14 residues. CDR3 coding DNA: TGTGCCAGCAGTTTCGAGGGCGGTGCACGCGAGCAGTTCTTC. This gives the protein CASSFEGGAREQFF.

For the CDR3, the DNA is TGTGCCAGTAGTACCATCACAGGGGGTGTCACTGAAGCTTTCTTT. It encodes CASSTITGGVTEAFF. The genes are TRBV19 and TRBJ1-1, with TRBD1 matching over 8 bases. CDR1 and CDR2 from the germline V gene are LNHDA and SQIVND (reference sequence). The J segment lost 4 bases and the V segment lost 4 bases, leaving 8 bases of the junction unmatched. This CDR3 comprises 15 residues.

The J gene is TRBJ1-2, the V gene TRBV7-9; 8 bases agree with TRBD1. This CDR3 region has 12 residues. Germline values: CDR1 SEHNR, CDR2 FQNEAQ (reference sequence). The V segment lost 4 bases and the J segment 12 bases; nucleotides outside the gene matches: 7. In nucleotides, the CDR3 is TGTGCCAGCAGCTCTCTCCCGACAGGGGACACCTTC. Its translation: CASSSLPTGDTF. Full variable domain (outside the CDR3, taken from reference TRBV7-9 and TRBJ1-2): DTGVSQNPRHKITKRGQNVTFRCDPISEHNRLYWYRQTLGQGPEFLTYFQNEAQLEKSRLLSDRFSAERPKGSFSTLEIQRTEQGDSAMYLCASSSLPTGDTFGSGTRLTVV.